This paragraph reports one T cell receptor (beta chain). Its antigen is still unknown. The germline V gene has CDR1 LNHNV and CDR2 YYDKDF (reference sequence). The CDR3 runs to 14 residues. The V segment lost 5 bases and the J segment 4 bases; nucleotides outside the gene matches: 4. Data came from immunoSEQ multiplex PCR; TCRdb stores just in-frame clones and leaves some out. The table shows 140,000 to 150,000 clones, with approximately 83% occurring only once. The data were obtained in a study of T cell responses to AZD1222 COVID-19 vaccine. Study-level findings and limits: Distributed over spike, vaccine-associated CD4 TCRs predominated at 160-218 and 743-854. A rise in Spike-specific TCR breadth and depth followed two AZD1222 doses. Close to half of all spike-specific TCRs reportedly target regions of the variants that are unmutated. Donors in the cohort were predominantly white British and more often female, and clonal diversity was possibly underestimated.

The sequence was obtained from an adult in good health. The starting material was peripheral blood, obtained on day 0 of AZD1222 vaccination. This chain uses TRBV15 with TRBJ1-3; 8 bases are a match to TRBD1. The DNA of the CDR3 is TGTGCCACCAGCTTGGACAGGGTGGGAAACACCATATATTTT. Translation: CATSLDRVGNTIYF. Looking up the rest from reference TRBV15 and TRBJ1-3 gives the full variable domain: DAMVIQNPRYQVTQFGKPVTLSCSQTLNHNVMYWYQQKSSQAPKLLFHYYDKDFNNEADTPDNFQSRRPNTSFCFLDIRSPGLGDTAMYLCATSLDRVGNTIYFGEGSWLTVV.